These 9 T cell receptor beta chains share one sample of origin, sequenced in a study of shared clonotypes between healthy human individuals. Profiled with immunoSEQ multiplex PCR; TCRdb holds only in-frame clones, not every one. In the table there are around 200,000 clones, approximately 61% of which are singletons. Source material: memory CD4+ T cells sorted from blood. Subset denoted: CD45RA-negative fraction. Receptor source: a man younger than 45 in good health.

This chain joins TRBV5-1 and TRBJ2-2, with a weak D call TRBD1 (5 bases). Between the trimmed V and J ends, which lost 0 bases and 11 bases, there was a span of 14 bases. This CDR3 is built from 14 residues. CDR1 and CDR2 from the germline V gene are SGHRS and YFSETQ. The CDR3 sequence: CASSLDRPPLELFF. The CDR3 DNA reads TGCGCCAGCAGCTTGGACAGGCCCCCGCTAGAGCTGTTTTTT.

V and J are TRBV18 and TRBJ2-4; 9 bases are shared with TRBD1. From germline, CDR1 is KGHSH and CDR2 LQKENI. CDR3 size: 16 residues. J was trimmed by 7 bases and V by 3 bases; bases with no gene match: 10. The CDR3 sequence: CASSPGQGGVGNIQYF. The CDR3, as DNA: TGTGCCAGCTCACCGGGACAGGGAGGAGTGGGGAACATTCAGTACTTC.

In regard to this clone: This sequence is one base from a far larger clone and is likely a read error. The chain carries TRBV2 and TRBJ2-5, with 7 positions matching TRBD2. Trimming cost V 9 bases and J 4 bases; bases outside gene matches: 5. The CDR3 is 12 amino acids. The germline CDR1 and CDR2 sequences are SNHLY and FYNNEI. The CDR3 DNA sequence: TGTGCCAGTAGACTAGCTGGAGAGACCCAGTACTTC. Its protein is CASRLAGETQYF. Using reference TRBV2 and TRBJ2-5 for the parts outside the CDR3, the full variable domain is EPEVTQTPSHQVTQMGQEVILRCVPISNHLYFYWYRQILGQKVEFLVSFYNNEISEKSEIFDDQFSVERPDGSNFTLKIRSTKLEDSAMYFCASRLAGETQYFGPGTRLLVL.

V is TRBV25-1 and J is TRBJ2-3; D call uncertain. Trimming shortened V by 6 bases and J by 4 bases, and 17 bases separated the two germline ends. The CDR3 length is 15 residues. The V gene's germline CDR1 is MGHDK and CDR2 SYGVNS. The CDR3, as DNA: TGTGCCAGCAGCCATGGGAACTTCAGGCCAGATACGCAGTATTTT. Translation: CASSHGNFRPDTQYF. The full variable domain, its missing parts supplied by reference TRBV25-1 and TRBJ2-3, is EADIYQTPRYLVIGTGKKITLECSQTMGHDKMYWYQQDPGMELHLIHYSYGVNSTEKGDLSSESTVSRIRTEHFPLTLESARPSHTSQYLCASSHGNFRPDTQYFGPGTRLTVL.

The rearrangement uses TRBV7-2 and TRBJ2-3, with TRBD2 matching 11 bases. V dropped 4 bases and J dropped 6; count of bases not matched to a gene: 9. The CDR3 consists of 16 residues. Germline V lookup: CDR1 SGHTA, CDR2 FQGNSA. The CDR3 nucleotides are TGTGCCAGCAGCTGGGGGCTAGCGGGAGGTGGGGATACGCAGTATTTT. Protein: CASSWGLAGGGDTQYF.

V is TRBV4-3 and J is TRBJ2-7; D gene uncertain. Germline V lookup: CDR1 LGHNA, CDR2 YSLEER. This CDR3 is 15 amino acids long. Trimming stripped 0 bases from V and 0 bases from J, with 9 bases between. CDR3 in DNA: TGCGCCAGCAGCCAAGACCGAGTTAGCTCCTACGAGCAGTACTTC. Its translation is CASSQDRVSSYEQYF.

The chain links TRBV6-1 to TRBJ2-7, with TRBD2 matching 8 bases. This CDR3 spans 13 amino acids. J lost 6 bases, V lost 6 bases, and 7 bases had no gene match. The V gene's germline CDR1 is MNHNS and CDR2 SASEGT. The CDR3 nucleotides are TGTGCCAGCAGGGTCGTAAGCGGGAGCGAGCAGTACTTC. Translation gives CASRVVSGSEQYF.

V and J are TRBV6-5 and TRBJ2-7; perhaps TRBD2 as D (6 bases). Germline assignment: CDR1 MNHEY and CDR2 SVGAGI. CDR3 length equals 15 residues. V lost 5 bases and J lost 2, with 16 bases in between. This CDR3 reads CASSLDYQYPYEQYF. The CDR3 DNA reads TGTGCCAGCAGTCTGGACTACCAATATCCCTACGAGCAGTACTTC.

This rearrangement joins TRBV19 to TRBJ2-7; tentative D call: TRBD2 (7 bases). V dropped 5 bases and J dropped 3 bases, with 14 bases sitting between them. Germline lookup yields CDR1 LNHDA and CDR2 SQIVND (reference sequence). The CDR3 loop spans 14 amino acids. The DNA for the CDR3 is TGTGCCAGTAGTCATAGGGGGGGAAACTACGAGCAGTACTTC. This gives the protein CASSHRGGNYEQYF. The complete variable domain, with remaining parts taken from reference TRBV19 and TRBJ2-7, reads DGGITQSPKYLFRKEGQNVTLSCEQNLNHDAMYWYRQDPGQGLRLIYYSQIVNDFQKGDIAEGYSVSREKKESFPLTVTSAQKNPTAFYLCASSHRGGNYEQYFGPGTRLTVT.